This T cell receptor beta chain is drawn from a study of pediatric ulcerative colitis. Study-level background: Ulcerative colitis patients had pancolitis or left-sided colitis, with confirming histology. The study's findings and limits: A couple of rectal CDR3 clonotypes occurred in all ulcerative colitis patients.

This CDR3 comprises 13 residues. V was cut by 0 bases and J by 5 bases, with 8 bases left in between. The germline V gene has CDR1 SGHNT and CDR2 YYREEE (reference sequence). Note on this clone: Its antigen is unknown.

Sequencing depth was up to 500,000 reads per sample. Libraries were prepared by immunoSEQ multiplex PCR; TCRdb keeps only in-frame clonotypes and omits some of them. This table has about 64,000 clones, about 86% appearing once. The TCR comes from a boy under 18 with severe ulcerative colitis. The gene calls are TRBV5-4 and TRBJ2-5; D remains ambiguous. Sequenced sample: blood. The CDR3 region has the DNA TGTGCCAGCAGCTTGGCCCTCCGGGAGACCCAGTACTTC. As protein: CASSLALRETQYF. The full variable domain, in which reference TRBV5-4 and TRBJ2-5 provide the parts outside the CDR3, is ETGVTQSPTHLIKTRGQQVTLRCSSQSGHNTVSWYQQALGQGPQFIFQYYREEENGRGNFPPRFSGLQFPNYSSELNVNALELDDSALYLCASSLALRETQYFGPGTRLLVL.